This passage covers 27 T cell receptor beta chains from one sample sequenced in a study of sequential checkpoint blockade in melanoma. The treatment here: randomized to nivolumab then ipilimumab (arm A) or the reverse (arm B). Profiled with immunoSEQ multiplex PCR; TCRdb holds only in-frame clones, not every one. The sample comprises over 5,000 clones, 70% to 90% of which are singletons, and approximately 8.8% rests with the top ten. The input for sequencing was CD8+ T cells sorted from blood (inferred from file names), taken from a patient given nivolumab and ipilimumab in sequence. All receptors derive from a human donor with melanoma.

The chain joins TRBV28 to TRBJ2-7; D not resolved. Germline V lookup: CDR1 MDHEN, CDR2 SYDVKM. V gave up 5 bases and J gave up 7 bases, with 9 bases separating them. This CDR3 is built from 11 residues. This CDR3 reads CASSPSREQYF. In DNA, the CDR3 is TGTGCCAGCAGTCCAAGCCGGGAGCAGTACTTC.

The chain employs TRBV28 and TRBJ2-3; TRBD2 matches at 7 bases. This CDR3 region has 16 residues. Germline lookup yields CDR1 MDHEN and CDR2 SYDVKM. The V and J ends lost 2 bases and 2 bases, in that order; junction bases with no gene match: 7. CDR3: CASSLRGAGLTDTQYF. The CDR3 DNA reads TGTGCCAGCAGTTTAAGGGGAGCGGGGCTCACAGATACGCAGTATTTT.

A remark on this clone: Germline is not matched at one junction end, which may reflect a read error. The rearrangement links TRBV27 to TRBJ1-2; D may be TRBD1 (6 bases). Germline CDR1 reads MNHEY; CDR2 reads SMNVEV (reference sequence). The CDR3 contains 14 residues. CDR3 amino acids: CASSGAGTLYGCTF. In DNA form, the CDR3 reads TGTGCCAGCAGTGGGGCCGGGACACTCTATGGCTGCACCTTC.

This CDR3 is CASSWGLASPLHF. DNA of the CDR3: TGTGCCAGCTCCTGGGGCTTGGCTTCACCCCTCCACTTT. V gene TRBV6-5 combines with J gene TRBJ1-6; TRBD1 might be the D (5 bases). V lost 8 bases and J lost 9, with 14 bases in between. Germline-derived CDR1 and CDR2 are MNHEY and SVGAGI. This CDR3 has 13 amino acids.

This clone is categorized as large. The rearrangement joins TRBV5-6 to TRBJ1-5; the D gene is possibly TRBD1 (6 bases). The V end was cut by 2 bases, the J end by 3 bases, with 12 bases between. The CDR3 consists of 15 residues. CDR1 and CDR2 (germline): SGHDT, YYEEEE. In DNA form, the CDR3 reads TGTGCCAGCAGCTTTTTTTCAGGGGACAATCAGCCCCAGCATTTT. Translating it yields CASSFFSGDNQPQHF.

This clone turned up a few times. This chain uses TRBV4-3 with TRBJ2-7, with 14 nucleotides matching TRBD2. This CDR3 is 16 amino acids long. Trimming at V came to 5 bases and at J to 2 bases, leaving 5 bases not matched to a gene. The germline gives CDR1 LGHNA, CDR2 YSLEER. CDR3 nucleotide sequence: TGCGCCAGCAGCTTCGGGACTAGCGGGAGTCCCTACGAGCAGTACTTC. This encodes CASSFGTSGSPYEQYF.

Only a few counts were recorded for this clone. The chain combines TRBV6-1 with TRBJ1-1; the D gene is possibly TRBD1 (5 bases). The V gene lost 2 bases and the J gene lost 5 bases, with 9 bases spanning the gap. The length of the CDR3 is 13 residues. Per the germline V gene, CDR1 is MNHNS and CDR2 is SASEGT. CDR3 DNA: TGTGCCAGCAGTGAAAGGGGATGGACTGAAGCTTTCTTT. As protein: CASSERGWTEAFF.

The chain combines TRBV6-7 with TRBJ2-7; 7 bases are shared with TRBD1. TRBV6-7 is an ORF for which the function is uncertain. V was clipped by 0 bases and J by 3 bases; unmatched bases: 2. The CDR3 covers 14 residues. The CDR3 protein is CASSYSDRVYEQYF. The CDR3 nucleotides read TGTGCCAGCAGTTACTCAGACAGGGTCTACGAGCAGTACTTC.

The genes are TRBV6-1 and TRBJ2-3; D is ambiguous. The CDR3 has 14 amino acids. Germline CDR1 is MNHNS and CDR2 is SASEGT. The V and J ends lost 5 bases and 1 base respectively, with 10 bases between them. CDR3 sequence (DNA): TGTGCCAGCAGTTTGTTGACTGGCACAGATACGCAGTATTTT. It yields the protein CASSLLTGTDTQYF.

The chain joins TRBV19 to TRBJ1-2; D may be TRBD1 (6 bases). V lost 4 bases, J lost 2 bases, and 23 bases lay in between. Germline-derived CDR1 and CDR2 are LNHDA and SQIVND (reference sequence). This CDR3 has 18 amino acids. The CDR3 sequence is CASSTIRERLGQNYGYTF. CDR3 sequence (DNA): TGTGCCAGTAGTACTATACGAGAGCGCCTCGGACAGAACTATGGCTACACCTTC.

The rearrangement joins TRBV28 to TRBJ2-1, with TRBD2 matching 8 bases. V lost 10 bases to trimming and J lost 2 bases; unmatched junction nucleotides: 10. The CDR3 spans 15 residues. Germline CDR1 MDHEN, CDR2 SYDVKM. The CDR3 DNA is TGTGCCACGTCGGGGGGGGAGCGAGCCTACAATGAGCAGTTCTTC. Translated, it gives CATSGGERAYNEQFF.

This chain connects TRBV27 to TRBJ2-1; D might be TRBD1 (5 bases). The CDR3 runs 15 residues. Germline CDR1 is MNHEY and CDR2 is SMNVEV (reference sequence). The V gene lost 3 bases and the J gene lost 5 bases, with 14 bases spanning the gap. CDR3 amino acids: CASSFKGAENNEQFF. CDR3 nucleotides: TGTGCCAGCAGTTTTAAAGGGGCGGAAAACAATGAGCAGTTCTTC.

The chain recombines TRBV5-1 with TRBJ1-2; possible D gene TRBD1, 5 bases. CDR1 and CDR2 (germline): SGHRS, YFSETQ. The V end was cut by 4 bases, the J end by 5 bases, with 21 bases between. The CDR3 is 16 residues long. The CDR3 loop reads CASSPTTANQFYGYTF. DNA of the CDR3: TGCGCCAGCAGCCCGACGACAGCTAATCAGTTTTATGGCTACACCTTC.

The V and J genes are TRBV11-3 and TRBJ2-1, with TRBD2 as a possible D gene (5 bases). This CDR3 is 15 amino acids long. The V end was cut by 4 bases, the J end by 4 bases, with 14 bases between. Germline-derived CDR1 and CDR2 are SGHNT and YENEEA. DNA for the CDR3: TGTGCCAGCAGCTCCACAGAGGGTCGGTACAATGAGCAGTTCTTC. Its protein is CASSSTEGRYNEQFF.

The rearrangement joins TRBV29-1 to TRBJ2-1, with 9 bases that match TRBD2. The germline CDR1 and CDR2 sequences are SQVTM and ANQGSEA. V lost 3 bases, J lost 7 bases, and 13 bases stayed unmatched. The CDR3 extends over 16 amino acids. CDR3 DNA sequence: TGCAGCGTTGACCCCCGGGTAGCGGGAGTGGGGAATGAGCAGTTCTTC. Its protein is CSVDPRVAGVGNEQFF.

The rearrangement links TRBV4-2 to TRBJ2-7, with D possibly being TRBD2 (5 bases). V lost 0 bases to trimming and J lost 3 bases, with 15 bases between them. Germline V gives CDR1 LGHNA, CDR2 YNFKEQ. The CDR3 has 16 residues. Written as DNA, the CDR3 is TGTGCCAGCAGCCAAGAGTGGTTTGGGGAGAACTACGAGCAGTACTTC. This encodes CASSQEWFGENYEQYF.

This clone was seen a single time. The chain combines TRBV28 with TRBJ1-1, with D hard to call. CDR1 is MDHEN, CDR2 SYDVKM, per germline. Trimming shortened V by 3 bases and J by 7 bases, and 9 bases separated the two germline ends. The CDR3 spans 12 residues. CDR3 bases: TGTGCCAGCAGTTTCACCGACTATGAAGCTTTCTTT. The encoded protein is CASSFTDYEAFF.

V usage is TRBV27 and J usage is TRBJ2-5; D possibly corresponds to TRBD2 (6 bases). The CDR3 is 14 residues long. Germline V gene lookup returns CDR1 MNHEY and CDR2 SMNVEV (reference sequence). V lost 3 bases, J lost 5 bases, and 13 bases lay in between. CDR3 nucleotide sequence: TGTGCCAGCAGTTTCCTCGCGGGAAGGGAGACCCAGTACTTC. This sequence encodes CASSFLAGRETQYF.

The chain has TRBV4-3 and TRBJ2-7; 13 nucleotides agree with TRBD2. Germline-derived CDR1 and CDR2 are LGHNA and YSLEER. The ends lost 1 base at V and 6 bases at J; junction bases unmatched: 3. This CDR3 is 15 amino acids long. CDR3 region: CASSQGGLAGSEQYF. CDR3 nucleotide sequence: TGCGCCAGCAGCCAAGGGGGACTAGCGGGAAGCGAGCAGTACTTC.

The chain recombines TRBV6-6 with TRBJ2-3; D possibly corresponds to TRBD2 (6 bases). This CDR3 region has 16 residues. Germline CDR1 MNHNY, CDR2 SVGAGI (reference sequence). Deletions cut 4 bases from V and 0 bases from J, with 14 bases between. CDR3 sequence (DNA): TGTGCCAGCAGTTCTGGTCCGGGAGCCAGCACAGATACGCAGTATTTT. The encoded protein is CASSSGPGASTDTQYF.

In DNA form, the CDR3 reads TGTGCCAGTAGTCGTTTCAGTGCCACCACCGGGGAGCTGTTTTTT. Amino acids: CASSRFSATTGELFF. The genes are TRBV19 and TRBJ2-2; D is undetermined. With 5 bases removed from V and 4 bases from J, the gap between germline ends came to 14 bases. This CDR3 contains 15 residues. Germline CDR1 LNHDA, CDR2 SQIVND (reference sequence).

V gene TRBV7-9 combines with J gene TRBJ2-1; 9 positions agree with TRBD2. V dropped 1 base and J dropped 6; count of bases not matched to a gene: 7. CDR1 and CDR2 (germline): SEHNR, FQNEAQ (reference sequence). The CDR3 runs to 16 residues. The CDR3 DNA is TGTGCCAGCAGCTTAGTGGGCGGGAGGGTCGCCAATGAGCAGTTCTTC. It specifies CASSLVGGRVANEQFF. Full variable domain (remainder filled in from reference TRBV7-9 and TRBJ2-1): DTGVSQNPRHKITKRGQNVTFRCDPISEHNRLYWYRQTLGQGPEFLTYFQNEAQLEKSRLLSDRFSAERPKGSFSTLEIQRTEQGDSAMYLCASSLVGGRVANEQFFGPGTRLTVL.

This rearrangement joins TRBV6-9 to TRBJ2-1; possibly TRBD1 for D (6 bases). V was clipped by 5 bases and J by 6 bases, with 17 bases between them. The length of the CDR3 is 15 residues. Germline V gives CDR1 MNHGY, CDR2 SVAAGI. The CDR3 DNA reads TGTGCCAGCAGTGAAGTCCAGGGGAGTGGCAATGAGCAGTTCTTC. This gives the protein CASSEVQGSGNEQFF.

The V call is TRBV9, the J call TRBJ2-2; 10 bases match TRBD2. CDR1 is SGDLS, CDR2 YYNGEE, per germline. CDR3 length: 13 amino acids. Trimming removed 6 bases from V and 6 bases from J; junction bases left unmatched: 2. In DNA, the CDR3 is TGTGCCAGCAAGCGGGAGGGCCCCGGGGAGCTGTTTTTT. This codes for CASKREGPGELFF.

The genes are TRBV11-2 and TRBJ2-7, with 7 bases identical to TRBD1. CDR1 and CDR2 (germline): SGHAT, FQNNGV. Trimming at V came to 3 bases and at J to 3 bases, leaving 5 bases not matched to a gene. The CDR3 totals 14 residues. CDR3 coding DNA: TGTGCCAGCAGCTTGGTACAGGGGAACTACGAGCAGTACTTC. This codes for CASSLVQGNYEQYF. Supplemented by reference TRBV11-2 and TRBJ2-7, the full variable domain reads EAGVAQSPRYKIIEKRQSVAFWCNPISGHATLYWYQQILGQGPKLLIQFQNNGVVDDSQLPKDRFSAERLKGVDSTLKIQPAKLEDSAVYLCASSLVQGNYEQYFGPGTRLTVT.

This chain connects TRBV28 to TRBJ2-7; D perhaps matches TRBD1 (6 bases). Trimming stripped 5 bases from V and 5 bases from J, with 10 bases between. Looked up from germline, CDR1 is MDHEN and CDR2 is SYDVKM. The CDR3 is 12 residues long. In DNA form, the CDR3 reads TGTGCCAGCAGTGCAGGGGCCCACGAGCAGTACTTC. Translated, it gives CASSAGAHEQYF.

The chain carries TRBV5-1 and TRBJ2-1, with D hard to call. V lost 0 bases and J 12 bases, leaving 13 bases between the germline ends. The CDR3 is 13 amino acids. CDR1 is SGHRS and CDR2 is YFSETQ in the germline V gene. The CDR3 DNA reads as TGCGCCAGCAGCTTGGCCGCGGCGGAATTGCAGTTCTTC. Its protein is CASSLAAAELQFF.